The rows below give T cell receptor beta chains drawn from one sample of a study of cytomegalovirus exposure and HLA in healthy donors. The data were produced by immunoSEQ multiplex PCR, yet TCRdb's version contains in-frame clones alone and is incomplete. The sample includes 150,000 to 200,000 clones, over 80% of them seen just once. The sequenced sample was PBMCs. Source of these receptors: a male donor in good health and CMV-seropositive. Each CDR3 is given with its conserved first and last residue. The D gene is left open where the match is weak. For some rows the clone size is stated as once, few or many, or as a class when expanded; others skip it.

clone size | J gene | D gene | V gene | CDR3 protein | CDR3 DNA
NA | TRBJ2-5 | NA | TRBV4-2 | CASSQGRAKANQETQYF | TGTGCCAGCAGCCAAGGGAGAGCCAAGGCGAACCAAGAGACCCAGTACTTC
NA | TRBJ2-1 | TRBD2 | TRBV27 | CASSWRGAYNEQFF | TGTGCCAGCTCGTGGCGGGGGGCCTACAATGAGCAGTTCTTC
NA | TRBJ2-3 | NA | TRBV27 | CASSFTPSTDTQYF | TGTGCCAGCAGTTTTACACCTAGCACAGATACGCAGTATTTT
NA | TRBJ2-2 | NA | TRBV28 | CASSSRGTGELFF | TGTGCCAGCAGTTCCCGCGGGACCGGGGAGCTGTTTTTT
NA | TRBJ2-1 | NA | TRBV7-9 | CASSFLTVAYNEQFF | TGTGCCAGCAGCTTTCTGACAGTAGCCTACAATGAGCAGTTCTTC
few | TRBJ2-7 | TRBD1 | TRBV4-3 | CASSLNRGAYEQYF | TGCGCCAGCAGCTTGAACAGGGGGGCCTACGAGCAGTACTTC
NA | TRBJ2-1 | NA | TRBV18 | CASRLGPMRNEQFF | TGTGCCAGTCGACTCGGCCCTATGAGGAATGAGCAGTTCTTC
NA | TRBJ1-2 | NA | TRBV7-8 | CASSLQVANYGYTF | TGTGCCAGCAGCTTACAAGTAGCTAACTATGGCTACACCTTC
NA | TRBJ2-7 | NA | TRBV13 | CASSSRGVYEQYF | TGTGCCAGCAGCAGCAGGGGGGTCTACGAGCAGTACTTC
few | TRBJ1-3 | NA | TRBV29-1 | CSVEEAEVGNTIYF | TGCAGCGTTGAAGAAGCAGAGGTCGGAAACACCATATATTTT
NA | TRBJ2-7 | NA | TRBV2 | CASSQTLFYEQYF | TGTGCCAGCAGCCAGACTTTGTTCTACGAGCAGTACTTC
few | TRBJ1-4 | NA | TRBV18 | CASSPTQGDGEQKLFF | TGTGCCAGCTCACCAACACAGGGAGATGGGGAGCAAAAACTGTTTTTT
once | TRBJ2-7 | TRBD1 | TRBV19 | CASTPGQAPSYEQYF | TGTGCCAGTACCCCGGGACAGGCTCCCTCCTACGAGCAGTACTTC
NA | TRBJ1-6 | TRBD1 | TRBV5-1 | CASSLTGTGDNSPLHF | TGCGCCAGCAGCTTAACCGGGACAGGGGACAATTCACCCCTCCACTTT
NA | TRBJ1-5 | NA | TRBV6-5 | CASSGQWNQPQHF | TGTGCCAGCAGTGGGCAGTGGAATCAGCCCCAGCATTTT
NA | TRBJ1-6 | TRBD1 | TRBV5-1 | CASWDREGSPLHF | TGCGCCAGCTGGGACAGGGAAGGTTCACCCCTCCACTTT
NA | TRBJ2-1 | TRBD2 | TRBV7-8 | CASSVDGSSGIPYNEQFF | TGTGCCAGCAGCGTAGACGGATCTAGCGGGATCCCATACAATGAGCAGTTCTTC
NA | TRBJ1-3 | NA | TRBV2 | CASRESSGNTIYF | TGTGCCAGCAGAGAGAGCTCTGGAAACACCATATATTTT
NA | TRBJ2-6 | NA | TRBV7-9 | CASSPKDSGANVLTF | TGTGCCAGCAGCCCTAAAGACTCTGGGGCCAACGTCCTGACTTTC
once | TRBJ2-1 | NA | TRBV27 | CASSFIQGSNEQFF | TGTGCCAGCAGTTTTATCCAGGGCAGCAATGAGCAGTTCTTC
NA | TRBJ1-5 | TRBD1 | TRBV6-1 | CASSEGTVYSNQPQHF | TGTGCCAGCAGTGAGGGGACAGTTTATAGCAATCAGCCCCAGCATTTT
NA | TRBJ1-1 | TRBD1 | TRBV7-9 | CSSSPQGRSDTEAFF | TGTTCCAGCAGCCCACAGGGGAGGTCGGACACTGAAGCTTTCTTT
NA | TRBJ1-4 | TRBD1 | TRBV2 | CASSGGSGTGLEKLFF | TGTGCCAGCAGTGGGGGATCCGGGACAGGGCTCGAAAAACTGTTTTTT
NA | TRBJ2-2 | NA | TRBV5-1 | CASSLGVGGTGELFF | TGCGCCAGCAGCTTGGGAGTGGGAGGAACCGGGGAGCTGTTTTTT
NA | TRBJ2-5 | NA | TRBV7-8 | CASSLAPSGPPGGTQYF | TGTGCCAGCAGCTTAGCCCCCTCAGGGCCCCCGGGCGGGACCCAGTACTTC
NA | TRBJ2-1 | NA | TRBV7-3 | CASSLFAGPYNEQFF | TGTGCCAGCAGCCTTTTCGCAGGCCCCTACAATGAGCAGTTCTTC
NA | TRBJ2-1 | TRBD2 | TRBV29-1 | CSSSPGGRSSYNEQFF | TGCAGCTCCTCCCCTGGCGGGAGGAGCTCCTACAATGAGCAGTTCTTC
NA | TRBJ2-1 | TRBD2 | TRBV2 | CASSLAGSGNEQFF | TGTGCCAGCAGTCTAGCGGGATCTGGCAATGAGCAGTTCTTC
NA | TRBJ2-1 | TRBD2 | TRBV7-3 | CASSSGIRREGRRGEQFF | TGTGCCAGCAGCTCAGGGATTAGGCGGGAGGGCCGGAGAGGCGAGCAGTTCTTC
few | TRBJ1-5 | NA | TRBV12-2 | CASRRDNNQPQHF | TGTGCAAGTCGACGGGACAACAATCAGCCCCAGCATTTT
NA | TRBJ2-3 | NA | TRBV19 | CASIMAGADTQYF | TGTGCCAGTATAATGGCGGGTGCAGATACGCAGTATTTT
NA | TRBJ2-7 | NA | TRBV10-3 | CATQGVGTYSYEQYF | TGTGCCACCCAAGGGGTGGGAACATACTCCTACGAGCAGTACTTC
NA | TRBJ2-7 | TRBD2 | TRBV7-2 | CASSPGGVPTYEQYF | TGTGCCAGCAGCCCCGGGGGGGTCCCGACCTACGAGCAGTACTTC
NA | TRBJ1-1 | TRBD1 | TRBV5-1 | CASSYGQGTEAFF | TGCGCCAGCAGCTACGGACAGGGGACTGAAGCTTTCTTT
NA | TRBJ2-7 | NA | TRBV5-6 | CASSLGTTEQYF | TGTGCCAGCAGCTTGGGGACTACCGAGCAGTACTTC
NA | TRBJ2-3 | TRBD2 | TRBV7-8 | CASSHWTSPTDTQYF | TGTGCCAGCAGCCACTGGACTAGCCCCACAGATACGCAGTATTTT
once | TRBJ2-7 | NA | TRBV7-5 | CASSLDEGLLEQYF | TGTGCCAGCAGCTTAGATGAGGGCCTTCTCGAGCAGTACTTC
NA | TRBJ2-7 | NA | TRBV7-9 | CASSSAGQKAYEQYF | TGTGCCAGCAGCTCAGCGGGACAGAAGGCCTACGAGCAGTACTTC
NA | TRBJ2-2 | TRBD2 | TRBV4-1 | CASSLFGTSEWSGELFF | TGCGCCAGCAGCCTCTTTGGGACTAGCGAATGGAGCGGGGAGCTGTTTTTT
NA | TRBJ2-2 | TRBD2 | TRBV19 | CASLRTSENTGELFF | TGTGCCAGCCTGCGGACTAGCGAAAACACCGGGGAGCTGTTTTTT
NA | TRBJ1-5 | TRBD1 | TRBV6-5 | CASSMGQGGGQPQHF | TGTGCCAGCTCAATGGGACAGGGAGGAGGTCAGCCCCAGCATTTT